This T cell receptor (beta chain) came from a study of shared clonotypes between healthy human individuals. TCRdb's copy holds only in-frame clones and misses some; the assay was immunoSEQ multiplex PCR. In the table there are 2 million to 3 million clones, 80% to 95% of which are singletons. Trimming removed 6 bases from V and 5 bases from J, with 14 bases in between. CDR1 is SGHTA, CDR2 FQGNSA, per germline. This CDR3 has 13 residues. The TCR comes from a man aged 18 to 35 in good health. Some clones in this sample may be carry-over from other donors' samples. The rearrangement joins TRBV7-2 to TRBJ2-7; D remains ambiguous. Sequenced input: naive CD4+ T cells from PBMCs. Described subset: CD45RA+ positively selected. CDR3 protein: CASRPPSGNEQYF. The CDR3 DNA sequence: TGTGCCAGCAGGCCCCCCTCTGGGAACGAGCAGTACTTC.